A single TCR beta chain is shown here with its context. Antigen: not known. The CDR3 loop spans 14 amino acids. The germline V gene has CDR1 ENHRY and CDR2 SYGVKD. Between the trimmed V and J ends, which lost 5 bases and 0 bases, there was a span of 9 bases. A universal primer site was created by template switching, with the cDNA bearing unique molecular identifiers. One entry per CDR3 protein results from TCRdb running MiXCR on the 5' RACE reads. This table has 1,800,000 or so distinct CDR3 sequences, about 31% appearing once. The data are from a study of identical twins. Notes on the study in general: Some out-of-frame alpha sequences were shared by twins, and these showed excess low generation probability. In monozygotic twins, models underestimated the sharing of out-of-frame TCR alpha. A lower insertion count was a feature of abundant cord blood beta clonotypes, with no such feature in memory repertoires.

The chain has TRBV10-3 and TRBJ2-3; D is uncertain. This sequence originates from a newborn girl in good health. Specimen: cord blood. CDR3 residues: CAISPGPSTDTQYF. The DNA of the CDR3 is TGTGCCATCAGTCCCGGGCCGAGCACAGATACGCAGTATTTT.